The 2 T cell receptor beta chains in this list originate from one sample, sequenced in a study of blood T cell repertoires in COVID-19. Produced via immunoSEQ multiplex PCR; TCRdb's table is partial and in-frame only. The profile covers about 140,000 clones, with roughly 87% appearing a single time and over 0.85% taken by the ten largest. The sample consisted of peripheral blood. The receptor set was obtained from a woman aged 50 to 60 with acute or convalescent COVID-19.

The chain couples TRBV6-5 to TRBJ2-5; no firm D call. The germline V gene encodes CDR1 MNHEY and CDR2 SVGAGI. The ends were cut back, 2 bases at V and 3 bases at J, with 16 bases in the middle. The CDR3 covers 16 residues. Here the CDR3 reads CASSYGGSGMKETQYF. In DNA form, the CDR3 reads TGTGCCAGCAGTTACGGCGGCAGTGGAATGAAAGAGACCCAGTACTTC.

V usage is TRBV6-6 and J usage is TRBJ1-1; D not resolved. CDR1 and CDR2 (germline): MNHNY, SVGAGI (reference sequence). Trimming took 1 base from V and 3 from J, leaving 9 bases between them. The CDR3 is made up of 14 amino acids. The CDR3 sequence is CASSYLPGDTEAFF. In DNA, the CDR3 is TGTGCCAGCAGTTACTTGCCCGGGGACACTGAAGCTTTCTTT.